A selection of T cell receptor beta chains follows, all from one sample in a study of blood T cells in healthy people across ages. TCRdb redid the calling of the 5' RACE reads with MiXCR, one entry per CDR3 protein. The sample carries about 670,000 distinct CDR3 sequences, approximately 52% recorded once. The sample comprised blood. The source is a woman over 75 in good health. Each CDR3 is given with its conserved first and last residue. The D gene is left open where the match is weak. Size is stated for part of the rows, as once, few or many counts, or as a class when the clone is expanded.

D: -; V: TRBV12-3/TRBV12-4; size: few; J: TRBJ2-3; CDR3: CASSFHRVSNTDTQYF; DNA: TGTGCCAGCAGTTTTCATCGGGTCTCGAACACAGATACGCAGTATTTT
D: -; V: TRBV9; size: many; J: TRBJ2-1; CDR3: CASSPTSPSYNEQFF; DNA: TGTGCCAGCAGCCCTACGTCCCCCTCCTACAATGAGCAGTTCTTC
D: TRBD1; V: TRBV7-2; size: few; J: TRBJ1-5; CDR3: CASSLGGTESYSNQPQHF; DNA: TGTGCCAGCAGCTTAGGCGGGACAGAATCTTATAGCAATCAGCCCCAGCATTTT
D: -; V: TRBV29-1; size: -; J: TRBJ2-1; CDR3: CSVEDNHYNEQFF; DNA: TGCAGCGTTGAAGATAACCACTACAATGAGCAGTTCTTC
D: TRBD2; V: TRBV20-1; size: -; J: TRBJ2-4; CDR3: CSASLGGGLPGGYNEQYF; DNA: TGCAGTGCTAGTCTGGGCGGGGGGCTACCTGGTGGCTACAATGAGCAGTACTTC
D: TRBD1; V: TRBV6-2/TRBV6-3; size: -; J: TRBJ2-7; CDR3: CASRPPGQVLGEQYF; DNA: TGTGCCAGCAGGCCCCCGGGACAGGTCCTCGGCGAGCAGTACTTC
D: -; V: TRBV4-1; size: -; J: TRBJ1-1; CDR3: CASSRAQGKLGEAFF; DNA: TGCGCCAGCAGCCGTGCACAGGGAAAATTGGGTGAAGCTTTCTTT
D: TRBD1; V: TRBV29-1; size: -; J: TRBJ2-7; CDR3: CSVEDRGTGTYEQYF; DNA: TGCAGCGTTGAAGATAGGGGGACAGGGACCTACGAGCAGTACTTC
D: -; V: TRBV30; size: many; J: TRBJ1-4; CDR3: CAWSGQGGEKLFF; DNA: TGTGCCTGGAGTGGTCAGGGCGGTGAAAAACTGTTTTTT
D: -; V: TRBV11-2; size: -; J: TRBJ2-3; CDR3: CASSWDSGREGTDTQYF; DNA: TGTGCCAGCAGCTGGGACAGCGGGAGAGAAGGAACAGATACGCAGTATTTT
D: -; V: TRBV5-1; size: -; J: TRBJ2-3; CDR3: CASSLADQQDTQYF; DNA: TGCGCCAGCAGCTTGGCGGACCAGCAAGATACGCAGTATTTT
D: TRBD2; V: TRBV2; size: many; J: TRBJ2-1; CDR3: CASQGLAGGRGEQFF; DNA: TGTGCCAGCCAAGGACTAGCGGGGGGTCGGGGTGAGCAGTTCTTC
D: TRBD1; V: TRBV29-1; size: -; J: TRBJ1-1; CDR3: CSVGDRGMNTEAFF; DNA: TGCAGCGTGGGGGACAGGGGAATGAACACTGAAGCTTTCTTT
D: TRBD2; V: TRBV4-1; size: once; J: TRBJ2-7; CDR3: CASSQDGTSGRAREQYF; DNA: TGCGCCAGCAGCCAAGATGGGACTAGCGGGAGAGCTCGTGAGCAGTACTTC
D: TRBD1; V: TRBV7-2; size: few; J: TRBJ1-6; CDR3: CASSVGGTGTSPLHF; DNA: TGTGCCAGCAGCGTCGGCGGGACAGGTACTTCACCCCTCCACTTT
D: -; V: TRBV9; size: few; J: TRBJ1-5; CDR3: CASSVESTQPQHF; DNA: TGTGCCAGCAGCGTAGAATCGACTCAGCCCCAGCATTTT
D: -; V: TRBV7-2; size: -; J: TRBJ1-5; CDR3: CASSSEQNQPQHF; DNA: TGTGCCAGCAGCTCAGAGCAGAATCAGCCCCAGCATTTT
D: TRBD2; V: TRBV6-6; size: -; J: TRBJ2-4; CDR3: CASNGAGGLAKNIQYF; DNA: TGTGCCAGCAACGGAGCGGGGGGTCTAGCCAAAAACATTCAGTACTTC
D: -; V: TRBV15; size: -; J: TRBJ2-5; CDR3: CATSRDVGGRETQYF; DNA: TGTGCCACCAGCAGAGATGTTGGGGGGCGTGAGACCCAGTACTTC
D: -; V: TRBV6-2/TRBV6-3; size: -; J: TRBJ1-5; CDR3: CASSFFGVNQPQHF; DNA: TGTGCCAGCAGTTTTTTTGGGGTGAATCAGCCCCAGCATTTT
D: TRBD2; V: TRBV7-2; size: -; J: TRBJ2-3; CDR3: CASSLASGGLRSSTNTQYF; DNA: TGTGCCAGCAGCTTAGCTAGCGGGGGGCTCCGTTCTAGCACAAATACGCAGTATTTT
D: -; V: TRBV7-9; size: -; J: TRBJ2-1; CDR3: CASRQDGYNEQFF; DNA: TGTGCCAGCCGACAGGACGGATACAATGAGCAGTTCTTC